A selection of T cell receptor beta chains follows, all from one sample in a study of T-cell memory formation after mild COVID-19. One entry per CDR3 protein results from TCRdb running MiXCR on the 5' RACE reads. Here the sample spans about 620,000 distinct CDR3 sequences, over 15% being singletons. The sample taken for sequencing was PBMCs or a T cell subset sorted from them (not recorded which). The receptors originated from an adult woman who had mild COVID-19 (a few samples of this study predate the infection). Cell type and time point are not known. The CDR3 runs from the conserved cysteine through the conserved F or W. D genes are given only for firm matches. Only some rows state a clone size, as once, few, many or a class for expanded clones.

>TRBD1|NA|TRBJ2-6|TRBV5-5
CASSSRDRESGANVLTF
TGTGCCAGCAGCTCCCGGGACAGGGAATCAGGGGCCAACGTCCTGACTTTC
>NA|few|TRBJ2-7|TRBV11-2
CASSSGFSSYEQYF
TGTGCCAGCAGTTCAGGTTTCAGCTCCTACGAGCAGTACTTC
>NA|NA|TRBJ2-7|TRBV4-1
CASSPKGGTYEQYF
TGCGCCAGCAGTCCCAAGGGGGGTACCTACGAGCAGTACTTC
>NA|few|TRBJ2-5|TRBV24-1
CATGSQETQYF
TGTGCCACCGGGAGCCAAGAGACCCAGTACTTC
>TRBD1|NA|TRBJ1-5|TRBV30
CAWNRGSNQPQHF
TGTGCCTGGAACAGGGGTAGCAATCAGCCCCAGCATTTT
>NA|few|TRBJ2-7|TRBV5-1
CASSLVAVSYEQYF
TGCGCCAGCAGCTTGGTGGCAGTCTCCTACGAGCAGTACTTC
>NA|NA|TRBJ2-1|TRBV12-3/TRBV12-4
CASSSADAAYYEQFF
TGTGCCAGCAGTTCGGCGGATGCTGCCTACTATGAGCAGTTCTTC
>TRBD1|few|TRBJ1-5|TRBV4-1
CASSQVSGGSNQPQHF
TGCGCCAGCAGCCAAGTTTCAGGGGGCAGCAATCAGCCCCAGCATTTT
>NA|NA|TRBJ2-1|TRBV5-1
CASSRSGTEAYNEQFF
TGCGCCAGCAGCCGCTCCGGGACCGAAGCTTACAATGAGCAGTTCTTC
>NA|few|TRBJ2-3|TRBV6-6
CASSYPQTAGGAPDTQYF
TGTGCCAGCAGTTACCCCCAGACAGCTGGGGGGGCCCCAGATACGCAGTATTTT
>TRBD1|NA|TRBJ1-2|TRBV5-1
CASSPDSSGGSNYGYTF
TGCGCCAGCAGCCCGGACTCTTCAGGGGGCTCTAACTATGGCTACACCTTC
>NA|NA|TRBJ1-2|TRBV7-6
CASSSDPIGSNYGYTF
TGTGCCAGCAGCTCCGACCCAATCGGGTCTAACTATGGCTACACCTTC
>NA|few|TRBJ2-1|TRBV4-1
CASSPFEGQYNEQFF
TGCGCCAGCAGCCCCTTCGAGGGGCAGTACAATGAGCAGTTCTTC
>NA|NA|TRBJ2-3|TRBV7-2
CASSPGRQTDTQYF
TGTGCCAGCAGCCCCGGGCGGCAGACAGATACGCAGTATTTT
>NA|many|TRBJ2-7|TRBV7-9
CASSLAPTEPYEQYF
TGTGCCAGCAGCTTAGCGCCGACAGAACCTTACGAGCAGTACTTC
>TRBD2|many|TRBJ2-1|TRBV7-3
CASSLTLAGGPNEQFF
TGTGCCAGCAGCTTAACCCTAGCGGGAGGGCCCAATGAGCAGTTCTTC
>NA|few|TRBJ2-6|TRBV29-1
CSAQQGTGANVLTF
TGCAGCGCTCAACAGGGAACTGGGGCCAACGTCCTGACTTTC
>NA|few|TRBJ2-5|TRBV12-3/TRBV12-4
CASSLPSVRGARETQYF
TGTGCCAGCAGTTTACCCAGTGTCAGGGGGGCCAGAGAGACCCAGTACTTC
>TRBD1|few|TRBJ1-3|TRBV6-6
CASSEDRGQGNTIYF
TGTGCCAGCAGTGAAGACAGGGGGCAAGGAAACACCATATATTTT
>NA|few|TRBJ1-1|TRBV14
CASSLGHFAEAFF
TGTGCCAGCAGCCTAGGACACTTCGCTGAAGCTTTCTTT
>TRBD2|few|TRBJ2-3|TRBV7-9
CASSPPGTNTDTQYF
TGTGCCAGCAGCCCTCCCGGGACTAACACAGATACGCAGTATTTT
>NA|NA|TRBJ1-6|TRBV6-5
CASTTGPSPLHF
TGTGCCAGCACTACAGGGCCATCACCCCTCCACTTT
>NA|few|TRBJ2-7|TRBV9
CASSVGDGAYEQYF
TGTGCCAGCAGCGTAGGTGACGGAGCCTACGAGCAGTACTTC
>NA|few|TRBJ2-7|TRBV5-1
CASSSDGLSEQYF
TGCGCCAGCAGCTCGGACGGTTTGAGTGAGCAGTACTTC
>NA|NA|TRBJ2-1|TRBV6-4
CASSDEGYRNNEQFF
TGTGCCAGCAGTGACGAGGGCTACCGGAACAATGAGCAGTTCTTC
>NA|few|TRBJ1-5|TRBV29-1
CSVGEGSNQPQHF
TGCAGCGTTGGAGAAGGTAGCAATCAGCCCCAGCATTTT
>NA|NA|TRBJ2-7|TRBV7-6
CASSSRTGIVYEQYF
TGTGCCAGCAGCTCCAGAACCGGGATTGTTTACGAGCAGTACTTC
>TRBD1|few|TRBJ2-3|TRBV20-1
CSARRQGGTDTQYF
TGCAGTGCTAGACGTCAGGGGGGCACAGATACGCAGTATTTT
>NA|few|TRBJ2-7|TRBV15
CATSRDKAGGYEQYF
TGTGCCACCAGCAGAGATAAGGCCGGCGGCTACGAGCAGTACTTC